This T cell receptor (beta chain) originates from a study of cytomegalovirus exposure and HLA in healthy donors. About the study: The roughly 120 validation repertoires and the approximately 630 first-cohort repertoires shared a platform, a later analysis reported.

The CDR3 is 15 residues long. Germline V gene lookup returns CDR1 SGHTA and CDR2 FQGNSA. Losses at the gene ends were 5 bases for V and 5 bases for J; bases not matched to a gene: 5. Profiling relied on immunoSEQ multiplex PCR, and the TCRdb table lists in-frame clones only, not all of them. Of some 120,000 clones in the sample, about nine tenths are singletons; the top ten hold about 3.7%. With respect to this clone: Its antigen remains unidentified.

General study points: Under in vitro conditions, three CMV-associated chains were confirmed as specific for CMV antigens. Most TCR sequences showed up rarely, but some public TCRs showed up in many donors. The investigators catalogued 180 or so TCR beta chains as cytomegalovirus-associated.

The genes are TRBV7-2 and TRBJ2-2, with 10 bases matching TRBD1. Sequencing was performed on PBMCs. This clonotype was obtained from a man aged 25-40 years in good health and CMV-seronegative. Here the CDR3 reads CASSPGQGRTGELFF. CDR3 DNA sequence: TGTGCCAGCAGCCCGGGACAGGGGCGTACCGGGGAGCTGTTTTTT.